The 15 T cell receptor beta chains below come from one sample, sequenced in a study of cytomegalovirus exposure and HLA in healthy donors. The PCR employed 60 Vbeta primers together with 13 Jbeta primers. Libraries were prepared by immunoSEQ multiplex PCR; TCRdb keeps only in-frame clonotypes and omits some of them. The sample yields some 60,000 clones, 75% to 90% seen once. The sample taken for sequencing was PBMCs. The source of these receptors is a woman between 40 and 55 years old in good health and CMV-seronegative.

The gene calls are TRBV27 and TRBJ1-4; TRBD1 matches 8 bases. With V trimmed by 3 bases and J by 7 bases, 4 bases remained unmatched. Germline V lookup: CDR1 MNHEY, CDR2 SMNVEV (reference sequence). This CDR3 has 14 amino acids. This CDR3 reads CASSLNRGFEKLFF. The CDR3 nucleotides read TGTGCCAGCAGTTTGAACAGGGGGTTTGAAAAACTGTTTTTT.

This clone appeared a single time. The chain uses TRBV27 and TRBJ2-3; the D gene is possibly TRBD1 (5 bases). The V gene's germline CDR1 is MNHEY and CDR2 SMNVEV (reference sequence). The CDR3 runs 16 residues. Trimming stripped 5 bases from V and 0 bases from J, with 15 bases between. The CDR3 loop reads CASSPPRTLSTDTQYF. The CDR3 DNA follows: TGTGCCAGCAGTCCGCCTCGGACACTTAGCACAGATACGCAGTATTTT.

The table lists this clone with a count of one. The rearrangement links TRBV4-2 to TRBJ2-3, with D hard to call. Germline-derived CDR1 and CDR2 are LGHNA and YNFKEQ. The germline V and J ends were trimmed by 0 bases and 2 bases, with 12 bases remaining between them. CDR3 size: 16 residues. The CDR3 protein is CASSQERHLPTDTQYF. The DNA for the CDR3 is TGTGCCAGCAGCCAAGAGAGGCACCTCCCCACAGATACGCAGTATTTT.

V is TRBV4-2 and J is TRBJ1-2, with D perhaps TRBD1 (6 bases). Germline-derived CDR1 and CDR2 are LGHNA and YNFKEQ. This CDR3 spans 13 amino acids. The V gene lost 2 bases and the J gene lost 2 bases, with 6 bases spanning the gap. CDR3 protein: CASSQTGNYGYTF. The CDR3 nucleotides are TGTGCCAGCAGCCAAACAGGGAACTATGGCTACACCTTC.

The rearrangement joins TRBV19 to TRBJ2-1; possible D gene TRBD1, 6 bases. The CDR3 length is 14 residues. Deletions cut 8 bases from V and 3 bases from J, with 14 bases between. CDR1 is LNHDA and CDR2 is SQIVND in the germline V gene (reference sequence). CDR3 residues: CASGPGTSYNEQFF. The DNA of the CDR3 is TGTGCCAGTGGACCCGGGACAAGCTACAATGAGCAGTTCTTC.

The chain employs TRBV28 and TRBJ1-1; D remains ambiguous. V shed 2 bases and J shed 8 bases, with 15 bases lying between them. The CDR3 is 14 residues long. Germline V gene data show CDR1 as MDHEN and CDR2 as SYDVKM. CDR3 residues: CASSLGSLRQEAFF. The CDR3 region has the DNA TGTGCCAGCAGTTTAGGATCCCTGAGACAAGAAGCTTTCTTT.

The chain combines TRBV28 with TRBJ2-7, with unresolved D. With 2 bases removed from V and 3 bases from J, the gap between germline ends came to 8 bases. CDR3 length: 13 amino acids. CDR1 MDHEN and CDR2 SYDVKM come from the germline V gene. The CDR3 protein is CASSLEEFYEQYF. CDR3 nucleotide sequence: TGTGCCAGCAGTTTAGAAGAGTTCTACGAGCAGTACTTC.

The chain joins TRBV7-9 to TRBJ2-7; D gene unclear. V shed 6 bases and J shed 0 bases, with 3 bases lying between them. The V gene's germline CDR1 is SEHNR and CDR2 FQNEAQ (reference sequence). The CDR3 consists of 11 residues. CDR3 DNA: TGTGCCAGCAGTCTCTCCTACGAGCAGTACTTC. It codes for CASSLSYEQYF.

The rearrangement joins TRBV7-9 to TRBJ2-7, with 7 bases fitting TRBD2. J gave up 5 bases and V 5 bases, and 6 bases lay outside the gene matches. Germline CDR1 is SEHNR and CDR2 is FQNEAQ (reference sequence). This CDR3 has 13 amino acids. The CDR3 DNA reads TGTGCCAGCAGCGCAGGACTAGTTAACGAGCAGTACTTC. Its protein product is CASSAGLVNEQYF.

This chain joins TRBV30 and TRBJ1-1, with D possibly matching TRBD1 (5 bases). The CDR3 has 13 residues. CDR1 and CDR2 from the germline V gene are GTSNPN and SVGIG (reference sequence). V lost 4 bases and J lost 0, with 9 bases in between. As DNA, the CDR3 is TGTGCCTGGAAAGCAGGGTTGAACACTGAAGCTTTCTTT. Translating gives CAWKAGLNTEAFF.

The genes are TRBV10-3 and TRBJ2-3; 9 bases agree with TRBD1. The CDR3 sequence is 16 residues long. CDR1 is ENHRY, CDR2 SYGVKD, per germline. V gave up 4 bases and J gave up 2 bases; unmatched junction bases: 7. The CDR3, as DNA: TGTGCCATCAGTGCTCCCAGGGACAGGGACACAGATACGCAGTATTTT. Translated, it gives CAISAPRDRDTDTQYF.

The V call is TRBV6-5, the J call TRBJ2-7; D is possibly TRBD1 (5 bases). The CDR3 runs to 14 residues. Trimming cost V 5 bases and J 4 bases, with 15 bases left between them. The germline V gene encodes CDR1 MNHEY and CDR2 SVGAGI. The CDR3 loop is CASSKLDRTYEQYF. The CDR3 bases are TGTGCCAGCAGTAAACTTGACAGAACTTACGAGCAGTACTTC.

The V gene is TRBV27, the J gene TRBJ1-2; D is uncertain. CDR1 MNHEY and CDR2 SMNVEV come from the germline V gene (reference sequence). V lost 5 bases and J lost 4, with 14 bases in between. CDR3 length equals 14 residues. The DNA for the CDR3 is TGTGCCAGCAGTACCCAGGAGGGTAGCTATGGCTACACCTTC. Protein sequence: CASSTQEGSYGYTF.

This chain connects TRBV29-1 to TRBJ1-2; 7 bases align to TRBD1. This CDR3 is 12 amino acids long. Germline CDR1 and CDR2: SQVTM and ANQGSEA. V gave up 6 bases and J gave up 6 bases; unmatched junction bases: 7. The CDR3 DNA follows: TGCAGCGTCACCGGGACAGCGGATGGCTACACCTTC. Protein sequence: CSVTGTADGYTF.

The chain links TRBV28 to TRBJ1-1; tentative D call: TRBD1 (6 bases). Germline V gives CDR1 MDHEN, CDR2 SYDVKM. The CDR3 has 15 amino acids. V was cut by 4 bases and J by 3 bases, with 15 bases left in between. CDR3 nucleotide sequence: TGTGCCAGCAGTTACCGCCCAGGGGAGTACACTGAAGCTTTCTTT. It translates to CASSYRPGEYTEAFF.